The next 5 T cell receptor beta chains were all read from a single sample in a study of blood T cell repertoires in COVID-19. The repertoire was sequenced with immunoSEQ multiplex PCR; TCRdb's copy has only in-frame clones and lacks some. Among about 470,000 clones listed, about nine tenths were seen once. Sequenced material: PBMCs or T cells enriched from blood (not recorded which). The receptors were gathered from a woman under 30 who had recovered from COVID-19.

V gene TRBV14 combines with J gene TRBJ1-1; D ambiguous. V dropped 3 bases and J dropped 11 bases, with 10 bases sitting between them. Per the germline V gene, CDR1 is SGHDN and CDR2 is FVKESK. The CDR3 covers 11 residues. The CDR3 DNA follows: TGTGCCAGCAGCCATGGATTCGGGGCTTTCTTT. Protein sequence: CASSHGFGAFF.

This chain links TRBV5-1 with TRBJ2-7, with 7 nucleotides matching TRBD1. The germline gives CDR1 SGHRS, CDR2 YFSETQ. With V trimmed by 4 bases and J by 4 bases, 11 bases remained unmatched. The CDR3 is 15 amino acids. In DNA form, the CDR3 reads TGCGCCAGCAGCAAACAAGGCAGGGGGACGTACGAGCAGTACTTC. Residues: CASSKQGRGTYEQYF.

This chain connects TRBV5-1 to TRBJ2-1, with D maybe TRBD1 (5 bases). V lost 0 bases to trimming and J lost 9 bases, with 13 bases between them. Per germline, CDR1 SGHRS and CDR2 YFSETQ. The CDR3 has 14 residues. Written as DNA, the CDR3 is TGCGCCAGCAGCTTGGCCCCAGGGATGGGTGAGCAGTTCTTC. Its translation: CASSLAPGMGEQFF.

The genes are TRBV27 and TRBJ2-7; the match to TRBD1 covers 9 bases. The CDR3 is 14 residues long. Per the germline V gene, CDR1 is MNHEY and CDR2 is SMNVEV (reference sequence). V shed 3 bases and J 2 bases; nucleotides not matched to a gene: 2. The CDR3 protein is CASSFGTGTYEQYF. The CDR3 coding sequence is TGTGCCAGCAGTTTCGGGACAGGGACCTACGAGCAGTACTTC.

This clone was detected once. V is TRBV28 and J is TRBJ2-7, with D possibly being TRBD1 (5 bases). Looked up from germline, CDR1 is MDHEN and CDR2 is SYDVKM. V lost 7 bases and J 4 bases, leaving 17 bases between the germline ends. The CDR3 is made up of 14 amino acids. The CDR3 DNA is TGTGCCAGCATCTGGGGCAGGCCGCCTTACGAGCAGTACTTC. It specifies CASIWGRPPYEQYF.